This TCR beta chain stems from a study of blood T cells in healthy people across ages. The V and J ends lost 1 base and 4 bases, in that order; junction bases with no gene match: 4. The CDR3 length is 15 residues. Germline V lookup: CDR1 LGHNA, CDR2 YSLEER. Using a J-beta primer mix together with a sample-barcoded 5' primer, a second PCR was run for about 6 to 12 cycles. All samples yielded 2.5 million or more CDR3-containing paired-end reads. TCRdb recomputed calls from the 5' RACE reads with MiXCR, one row per CDR3 protein. Altogether hundreds of thousands of distinct CDR3 sequences are present, about 42% being singletons, with the ten largest covering 15% to 20%.

The receptor comes from a man of 80 years or more in good health. This rearrangement joins TRBV4-3 to TRBJ2-7, with TRBD2 identical over 10 bases. Sequenced material: blood. CDR3 sequence: CASSQVISGGYEQYF. The CDR3 DNA reads as TGCGCCAGCAGCCAAGTTATTAGCGGGGGGTACGAGCAGTACTTC.